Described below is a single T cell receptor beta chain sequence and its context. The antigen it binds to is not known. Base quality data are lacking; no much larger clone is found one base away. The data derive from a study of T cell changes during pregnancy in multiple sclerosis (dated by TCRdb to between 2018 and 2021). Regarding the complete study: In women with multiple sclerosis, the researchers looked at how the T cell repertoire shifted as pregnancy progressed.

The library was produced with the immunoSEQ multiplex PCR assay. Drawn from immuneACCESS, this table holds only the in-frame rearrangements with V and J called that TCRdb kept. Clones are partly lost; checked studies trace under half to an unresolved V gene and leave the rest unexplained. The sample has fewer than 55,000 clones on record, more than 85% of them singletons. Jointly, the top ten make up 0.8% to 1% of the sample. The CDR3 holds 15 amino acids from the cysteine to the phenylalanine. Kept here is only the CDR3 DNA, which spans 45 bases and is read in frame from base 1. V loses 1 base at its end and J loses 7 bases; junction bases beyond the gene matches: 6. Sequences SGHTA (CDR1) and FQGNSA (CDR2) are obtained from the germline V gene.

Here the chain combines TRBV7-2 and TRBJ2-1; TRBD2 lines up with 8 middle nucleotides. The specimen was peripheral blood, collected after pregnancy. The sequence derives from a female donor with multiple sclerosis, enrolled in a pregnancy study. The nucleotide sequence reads TGTGCCAGCAGCTTAGGGGCGGGGGGCAAGAATGAGCAGTTCTTC. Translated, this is CASSLGAGGKNEQFF.